This entry lists 20 T cell receptor beta chains sequenced from one sample in a study of shared clonotypes between healthy human individuals. TCRdb keeps only in-frame clones here, not all; method: immunoSEQ multiplex PCR. The data contain approximately 2,200,000 clones, 85% to 95% of them seen just once; the ten biggest clones take up under 2%. Naive CD8 populations comprised CD45RO-negative cells positively selected for CCR7, excluding terminally differentiated effector memory CD45RA+ cells. The source material was naive CD8+ T cells from PBMCs. These receptors came from a man younger than 35 in good health. Some clones in this sample may be carry-over from other donors' samples.

The chain is built from TRBV27 and TRBJ2-7; 12 nucleotides line up with TRBD1. After removal of 3 bases from V and 7 bases from J, the junction contained 7 bases not matched to a gene. From germline, CDR1 is MNHEY and CDR2 SMNVEV (reference sequence). The CDR3 consists of 15 residues. Here the CDR3 DNA reads TGTGCCAGCAGTTTCGGGACAGGGGGCTTGGGTGAGCAGTACTTC. Encoded protein: CASSFGTGGLGEQYF.

The rearrangement joins TRBV7-9 to TRBJ2-3; D unresolved. The CDR3 is 11 residues long. Trimming pared 6 bases from V and 2 bases from J, leaving 3 bases between. Germline assignment: CDR1 SEHNR and CDR2 FQNEAQ (reference sequence). CDR3 protein: CASRHTDTQYF. The CDR3 nucleotides are TGTGCCAGCAGGCACACAGATACGCAGTATTTT.

The chain's CDR3 is CASSTDSESSYNEQFF. The CDR3 region has the DNA TGTGCCAGCAGCACGGACAGCGAGAGCTCCTACAATGAGCAGTTCTTC. This rearrangement joins TRBV5-6 to TRBJ2-1; D might be TRBD1 (6 bases). The germline V gene encodes CDR1 SGHDT and CDR2 YYEEEE. The CDR3 consists of 16 residues. V lost 4 bases, J lost 0 bases, and 14 bases lay in between.

The V and J genes are TRBV28 and TRBJ2-5; the D gene is possibly TRBD1 (5 bases). CDR1 is MDHEN, CDR2 SYDVKM, per germline. Trimming took off 5 bases at V and 0 bases at J, with 19 bases between the two ends. This CDR3 is built from 17 residues. The CDR3 region is CASSRVHRSTYQETQYF. CDR3 coding DNA: TGTGCCAGCAGTCGAGTCCACAGGTCAACCTACCAAGAGACCCAGTACTTC. Looking up the rest from reference TRBV28 and TRBJ2-5 gives the full variable domain: DVKVTQSSRYLVKRTGEKVFLECVQDMDHENMFWYRQDPGLGLRLIYFSYDVKMKEKGDIPEGYSVSREKKERFSLILESASTNQTSMYLCASSRVHRSTYQETQYFGPGTRLLVL.

This sequence joins TRBV6-1 and TRBJ2-3; D unresolved. V lost 0 bases and J lost 3, with 16 bases in between. Germline-derived CDR1 and CDR2 are MNHNS and SASEGT. This CDR3 has 17 amino acids. The CDR3, as DNA: TGTGCCAGCAGTGAAGCTCCCGGACCTACCCTAACAGATACGCAGTATTTT. Amino acid sequence: CASSEAPGPTLTDTQYF.

This sequence joins TRBV7-9 and TRBJ2-1; TRBD1 agrees at 8 bases. CDR3 length: 14 amino acids. CDR1 and CDR2 (germline): SEHNR, FQNEAQ (reference sequence). V dropped 5 bases and J dropped 7; count of bases not matched to a gene: 7. The CDR3 sequence: CASSEWDRKNEQFF. In DNA, the CDR3 is TGTGCCAGCAGCGAATGGGACAGGAAGAATGAGCAGTTCTTC.

The chain joins TRBV7-9 to TRBJ2-7; D remains ambiguous. From germline, CDR1 is SEHNR and CDR2 FQNEAQ (reference sequence). V shed 2 bases and J shed 2 bases, with 10 bases lying between them. The CDR3 runs 14 residues. CDR3 sequence (DNA): TGTGCCAGCAGCTTAAGCATTCGACCCTACGAGCAGTACTTC. This codes for CASSLSIRPYEQYF.

This chain links TRBV7-9 with TRBJ2-7; D remains ambiguous. Trimming stripped 2 bases from V and 7 bases from J, with 9 bases between. This CDR3 is built from 12 residues. CDR1 SEHNR and CDR2 FQNEAQ come from the germline V gene (reference sequence). The CDR3 loop reads CASSLSLREQYF. The DNA for the CDR3 is TGTGCCAGCAGCTTAAGTCTGCGGGAGCAGTACTTC.

This rearrangement joins TRBV4-1 to TRBJ1-4; D ambiguous. The CDR3 covers 18 residues. The germline V gene has CDR1 MGHRA and CDR2 YSYEKL. Between the trimmed V and J ends, which lost 0 bases and 0 bases, there was a span of 14 bases. The CDR3 DNA sequence: TGCGCCAGCAGCCAAGATCGGAAGCTTCCCGCAACTAATGAAAAACTGTTTTTT. Amino acid sequence: CASSQDRKLPATNEKLFF.

About this clone itself: Other DNA sequences from this sample encode an identical CDR3 as well. The rearrangement links TRBV11-2 to TRBJ2-7; D call uncertain. Trimming pared 1 base from V and 7 bases from J, leaving 5 bases between. Germline lookup yields CDR1 SGHAT and CDR2 FQNNGV. The CDR3 is 11 residues long. The CDR3, as DNA: TGTGCCAGCAGCTTAGCCAGGGAGCAGTACTTC. Protein product: CASSLAREQYF.

The chain is built from TRBV30 and TRBJ2-2; D gene unclear. The CDR3 runs 12 residues. CDR1 is GTSNPN, CDR2 SVGIG, per germline (reference sequence). The V gene lost 1 base and the J gene lost 6 bases, with 6 bases spanning the gap. The DNA for the CDR3 is TGTGCCTGGAGTGGGGCCTCCGGGGAGCTGTTTTTT. This gives the protein CAWSGASGELFF. The full variable domain, with the rest looked up from reference TRBV30 and TRBJ2-2, is SQTIHQWPATLVQPVGSPLSLECTVEGTSNPNLYWYRQAAGRGLQLLFYSVGIGQISSEVPQNLSASRPQDRQFILSSKKLLLSDSGFYLCAWSGASGELFFGEGSRLTVL.

The chain links TRBV7-9 to TRBJ1-2; 7 nucleotides match TRBD1. J lost 5 bases, V lost 5 bases, and 8 bases had no gene match. The germline V gene has CDR1 SEHNR and CDR2 FQNEAQ (reference sequence). This CDR3 spans 14 amino acids. The CDR3 DNA sequence: TGTGCCAGCAGCCAAATAGGGACAGCATATGGCTACACCTTC. Translation gives CASSQIGTAYGYTF.

The chain links TRBV5-4 to TRBJ2-7; 9 bases are a match to TRBD2. CDR1 and CDR2 (germline): SGHNT, YYREEE (reference sequence). The CDR3 has 16 amino acids. Unmatched junction bases numbered 14, after V lost 6 bases and J lost 4 bases. This chain's CDR3 is CASTRDRTSATYEQYF. CDR3 DNA sequence: TGTGCCAGCACCAGAGACCGGACTAGCGCCACTTACGAGCAGTACTTC.

About this clone itself: Other DNA sequences from this sample encode an identical CDR3 as well. The gene calls are TRBV4-3 and TRBJ2-7, with D hard to call. Between the trimmed V and J ends, which lost 0 bases and 0 bases, there was a span of 6 bases. Germline V gene lookup returns CDR1 LGHNA and CDR2 YSLEER. The CDR3 length is 14 residues. CDR3 nucleotide sequence: TGCGCCAGCAGCCAAGATCGGTCCTCCTACGAGCAGTACTTC. Its translation: CASSQDRSSYEQYF.

This clone has just one count. This chain connects TRBV27 to TRBJ2-1, with 10 bases aligning to TRBD2. The CDR3 has 15 residues. The J segment lost 8 bases and the V segment lost 1 base, leaving 5 bases of the junction unmatched. Germline-derived CDR1 and CDR2 are MNHEY and SMNVEV (reference sequence). Here the CDR3 DNA reads TGTGCCAGCAGTTTATGGGCTAGCGGGAGAGATGAGCAGTTCTTC. Amino acid sequence: CASSLWASGRDEQFF.

This rearrangement joins TRBV27 to TRBJ1-3; 9 bases match TRBD1. CDR3 length equals 17 residues. After removal of 2 bases from V and 2 bases from J, the junction contained 7 bases not matched to a gene. The germline V gene encodes CDR1 MNHEY and CDR2 SMNVEV (reference sequence). The CDR3 region is CASSLRGTGPTGNTIYF. The DNA of the CDR3 is TGTGCCAGCAGTTTAAGAGGGACAGGGCCGACTGGAAACACCATATATTTT.

Details on this clone: A clone one base away is much larger, so this may be a read error. Other DNA sequences in the same sample also yield this CDR3. This sequence joins TRBV9 and TRBJ2-1; 10 bases map to TRBD2. V lost 3 bases and J lost 2; bases outside the gene matches: 2. Germline V CDR1 and CDR2: SGDLS, YYNGEE. The CDR3 runs 15 residues. As DNA, the CDR3 is TGTGCCAGCAGCGCGGGGACTAGCGCCTACAATGAGCAGTTCTTC. Protein: CASSAGTSAYNEQFF.

This clone was counted a single time. V and J are TRBV28 and TRBJ1-5; unclear D gene. Trimming shortened V by 3 bases and J by 3 bases, and 9 bases separated the two germline ends. Germline V gene lookup returns CDR1 MDHEN and CDR2 SYDVKM. CDR3 length: 14 residues. CDR3 sequence (DNA): TGTGCCAGCAGTTTCGAGCAAAACAATCAGCCCCAGCATTTT. Translated, it gives CASSFEQNNQPQHF.

This clone was detected a few times. V gene TRBV9 combines with J gene TRBJ2-1; the match to TRBD2 covers 10 bases. Germline lookup yields CDR1 SGDLS and CDR2 YYNGEE. Germline trimming cut 4 bases from V and 6 bases from J; bases unmatched to any gene: 10. The length of the CDR3 is 16 residues. This CDR3 is CASSPSESSGSNEQFF. As DNA, the CDR3 is TGTGCCAGCAGCCCTTCGGAGTCTAGCGGGAGCAATGAGCAGTTCTTC.

The chain combines TRBV6-4 with TRBJ2-3; D not certain. Germline lookup yields CDR1 MRHNA and CDR2 SNTAGT. Trimming removed 0 bases at V and 4 bases at J, with 5 bases between. CDR3 length: 13 residues. The CDR3 coding sequence is TGTGCCAGCAGTGACTCGCTGGCAGATACGCAGTATTTT. It encodes CASSDSLADTQYF.